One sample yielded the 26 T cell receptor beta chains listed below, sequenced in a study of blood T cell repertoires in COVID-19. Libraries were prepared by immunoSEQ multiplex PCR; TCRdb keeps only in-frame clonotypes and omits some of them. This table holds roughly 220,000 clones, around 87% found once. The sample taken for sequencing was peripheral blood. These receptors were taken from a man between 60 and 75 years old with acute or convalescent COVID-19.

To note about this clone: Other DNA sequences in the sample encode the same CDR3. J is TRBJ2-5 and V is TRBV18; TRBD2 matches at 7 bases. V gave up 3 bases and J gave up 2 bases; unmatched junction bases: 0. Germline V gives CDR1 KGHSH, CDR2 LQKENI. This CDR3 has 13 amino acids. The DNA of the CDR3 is TGTGCCAGCTCACCGGGACTACAAGAGACCCAGTACTTC. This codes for CASSPGLQETQYF.

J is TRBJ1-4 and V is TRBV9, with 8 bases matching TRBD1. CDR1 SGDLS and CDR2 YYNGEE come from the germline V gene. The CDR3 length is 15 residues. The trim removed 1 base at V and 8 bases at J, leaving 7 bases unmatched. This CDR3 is CASSVRTGPLEKLFF. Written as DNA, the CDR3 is TGTGCCAGCAGCGTAAGGACAGGGCCCCTAGAAAAACTGTTTTTT.

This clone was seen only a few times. In nucleotides, the CDR3 is TGTGCCAGCAGCAAGACTAGCGGGGCCACTAATAGGCAGTTCTTC. Its protein product is CASSKTSGATNRQFF. V and J are TRBV7-2 and TRBJ2-1, with 11 positions matching TRBD2. This CDR3 has 15 amino acids. Germline-derived CDR1 and CDR2 are SGHTA and FQGNSA. Trimming at V came to 5 bases and at J to 12 bases, leaving 12 bases not matched to a gene.

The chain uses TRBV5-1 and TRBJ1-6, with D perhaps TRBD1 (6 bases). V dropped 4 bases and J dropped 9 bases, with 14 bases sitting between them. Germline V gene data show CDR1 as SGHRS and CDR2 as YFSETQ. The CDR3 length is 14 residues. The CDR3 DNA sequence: TGCGCCAGCAGCCACAGGGAGAGTGGTTCACCCCTCCACTTT. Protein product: CASSHRESGSPLHF. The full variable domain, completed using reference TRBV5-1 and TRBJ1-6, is KAGVTQTPRYLIKTRGQQVTLSCSPISGHRSVSWYQQTPGQGLQFLFEYFSETQRNKGNFPGRFSGRQFSNSRSEMNVSTLELGDSALYLCASSHRESGSPLHFGNGTRLTVT.

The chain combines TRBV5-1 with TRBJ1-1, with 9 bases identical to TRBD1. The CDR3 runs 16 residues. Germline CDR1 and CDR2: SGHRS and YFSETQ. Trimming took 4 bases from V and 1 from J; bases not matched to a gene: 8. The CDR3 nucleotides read TGCGCCAGCAGCCCGGGACAGGGCACCCCGAACACTGAAGCTTTCTTT. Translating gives CASSPGQGTPNTEAFF.

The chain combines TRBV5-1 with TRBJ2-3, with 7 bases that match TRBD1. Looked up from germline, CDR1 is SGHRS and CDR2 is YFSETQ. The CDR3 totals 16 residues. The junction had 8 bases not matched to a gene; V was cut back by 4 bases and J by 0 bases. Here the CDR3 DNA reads TGCGCCAGCAGCCGTAACCGGGACAGAAGCACAGATACGCAGTATTTT. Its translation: CASSRNRDRSTDTQYF. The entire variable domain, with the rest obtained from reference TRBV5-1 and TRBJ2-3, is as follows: KAGVTQTPRYLIKTRGQQVTLSCSPISGHRSVSWYQQTPGQGLQFLFEYFSETQRNKGNFPGRFSGRQFSNSRSEMNVSTLELGDSALYLCASSRNRDRSTDTQYFGPGTRLTVL.

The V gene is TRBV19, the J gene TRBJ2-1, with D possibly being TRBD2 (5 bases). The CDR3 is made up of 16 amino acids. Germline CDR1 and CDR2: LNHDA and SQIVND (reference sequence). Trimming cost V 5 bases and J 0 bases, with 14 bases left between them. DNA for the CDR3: TGTGCCAGTAGTCCTCTCCGGGGAAGCTCCTACAATGAGCAGTTCTTC. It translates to CASSPLRGSSYNEQFF.

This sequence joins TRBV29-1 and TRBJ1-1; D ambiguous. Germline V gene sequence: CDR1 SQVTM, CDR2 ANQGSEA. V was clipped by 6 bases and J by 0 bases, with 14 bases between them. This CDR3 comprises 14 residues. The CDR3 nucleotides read TGCAGCGTCTTAGGATCGGGAATGAACACTGAAGCTTTCTTT. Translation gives CSVLGSGMNTEAFF. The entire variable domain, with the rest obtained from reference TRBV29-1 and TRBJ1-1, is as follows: SAVISQKPSRDICQRGTSLTIQCQVDSQVTMMFWYRQQPGQSLTLIATANQGSEATYESGFVIDKFPISRPNLTFSTLTVSNMSPEDSSIYLCSVLGSGMNTEAFFGQGTRLTVV.

The CDR3, as DNA: TGTGCCAGCAGTTTCCCACAGGGGGGCGCTTTCTTT. Translated, it gives CASSFPQGGAFF. This sequence joins TRBV28 and TRBJ1-1; 8 bases match TRBD1. Germline V CDR1 and CDR2: MDHEN, SYDVKM. With V trimmed by 3 bases and J by 11 bases, 5 bases remained unmatched. CDR3 length: 12 amino acids.

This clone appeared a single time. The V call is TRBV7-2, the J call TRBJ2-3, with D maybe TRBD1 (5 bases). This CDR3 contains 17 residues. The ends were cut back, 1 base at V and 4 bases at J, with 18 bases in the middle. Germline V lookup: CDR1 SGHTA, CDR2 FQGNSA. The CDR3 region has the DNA TGTGCCAGCAGCTTAGATCTCATCAGGGAAGTTGCAGATACGCAGTATTTT. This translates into CASSLDLIREVADTQYF.

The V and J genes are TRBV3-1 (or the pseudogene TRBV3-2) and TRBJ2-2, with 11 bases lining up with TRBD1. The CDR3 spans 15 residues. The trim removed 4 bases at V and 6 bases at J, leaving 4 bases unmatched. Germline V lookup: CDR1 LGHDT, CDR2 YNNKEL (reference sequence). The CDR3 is CASSPPGQGAGELFF. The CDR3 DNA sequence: TGTGCCAGCAGCCCTCCGGGACAGGGGGCCGGGGAGCTGTTTTTT.

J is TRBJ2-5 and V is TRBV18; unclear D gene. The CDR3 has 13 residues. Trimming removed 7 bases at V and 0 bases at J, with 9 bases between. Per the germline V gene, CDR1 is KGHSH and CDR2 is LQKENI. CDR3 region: CASFSGHQETQYF. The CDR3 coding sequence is TGTGCCAGCTTCAGTGGCCACCAAGAGACCCAGTACTTC.

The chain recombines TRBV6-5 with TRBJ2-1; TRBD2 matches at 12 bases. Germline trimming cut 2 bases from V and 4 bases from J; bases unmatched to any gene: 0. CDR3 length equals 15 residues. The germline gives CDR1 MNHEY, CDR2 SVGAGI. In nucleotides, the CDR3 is TGTGCCAGCAGTTACACTAGCGGGGGGTACAATGAGCAGTTCTTC. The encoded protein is CASSYTSGGYNEQFF.

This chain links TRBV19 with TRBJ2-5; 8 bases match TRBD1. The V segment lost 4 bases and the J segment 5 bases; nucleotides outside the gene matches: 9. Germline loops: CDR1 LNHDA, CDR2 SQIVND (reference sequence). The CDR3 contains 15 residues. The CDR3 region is CASSTGGAWGETQYF. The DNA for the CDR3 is TGTGCCAGTAGTACAGGGGGCGCATGGGGGGAGACCCAGTACTTC. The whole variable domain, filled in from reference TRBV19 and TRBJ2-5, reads DGGITQSPKYLFRKEGQNVTLSCEQNLNHDAMYWYRQDPGQGLRLIYYSQIVNDFQKGDIAEGYSVSREKKESFPLTVTSAQKNPTAFYLCASSTGGAWGETQYFGPGTRLLVL.

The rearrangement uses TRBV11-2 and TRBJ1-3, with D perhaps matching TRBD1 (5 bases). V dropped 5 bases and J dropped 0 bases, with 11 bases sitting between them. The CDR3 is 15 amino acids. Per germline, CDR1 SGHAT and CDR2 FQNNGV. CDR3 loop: CASSQRQGSGNTIYF. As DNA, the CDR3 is TGTGCCAGCAGCCAACGTCAGGGCTCTGGAAACACCATATATTTT.

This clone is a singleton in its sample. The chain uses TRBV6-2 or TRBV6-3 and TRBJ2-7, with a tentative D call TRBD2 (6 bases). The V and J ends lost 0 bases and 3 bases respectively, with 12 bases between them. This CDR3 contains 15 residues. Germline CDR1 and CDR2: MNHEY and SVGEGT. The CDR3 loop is CASSYSGGLYYEQYF. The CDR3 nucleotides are TGTGCCAGCAGTTACTCTGGGGGACTTTACTACGAGCAGTACTTC.

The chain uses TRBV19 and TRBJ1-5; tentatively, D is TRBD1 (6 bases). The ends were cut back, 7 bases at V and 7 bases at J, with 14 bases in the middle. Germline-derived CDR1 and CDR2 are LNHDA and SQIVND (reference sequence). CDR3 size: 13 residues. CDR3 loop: CASTQGREQPQHF. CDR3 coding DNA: TGTGCCAGTACACAGGGTAGGGAGCAGCCCCAGCATTTT. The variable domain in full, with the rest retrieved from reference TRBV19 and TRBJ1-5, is DGGITQSPKYLFRKEGQNVTLSCEQNLNHDAMYWYRQDPGQGLRLIYYSQIVNDFQKGDIAEGYSVSREKKESFPLTVTSAQKNPTAFYLCASTQGREQPQHFGDGTRLSIL.

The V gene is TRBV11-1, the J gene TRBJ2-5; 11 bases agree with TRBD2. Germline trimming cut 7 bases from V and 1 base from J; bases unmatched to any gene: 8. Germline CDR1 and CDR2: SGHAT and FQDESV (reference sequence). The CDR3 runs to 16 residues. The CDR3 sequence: CASTLGSGGAQETQYF. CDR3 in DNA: TGTGCCAGCACCCTAGGTAGCGGGGGGGCCCAAGAGACCCAGTACTTC.

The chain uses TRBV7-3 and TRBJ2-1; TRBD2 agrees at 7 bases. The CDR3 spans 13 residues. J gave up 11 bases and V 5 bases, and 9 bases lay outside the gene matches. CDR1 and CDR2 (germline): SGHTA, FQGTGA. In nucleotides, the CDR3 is TGTGCCAGCAGCCCCGCGGGGGAACCCAAGCAGTTCTTC. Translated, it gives CASSPAGEPKQFF.

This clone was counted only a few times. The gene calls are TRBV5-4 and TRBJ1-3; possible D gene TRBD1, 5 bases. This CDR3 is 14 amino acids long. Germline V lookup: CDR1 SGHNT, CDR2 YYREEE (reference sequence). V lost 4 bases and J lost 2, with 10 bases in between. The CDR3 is CASSPGGTGNTIYF. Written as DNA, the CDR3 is TGTGCCAGCAGCCCGGGGGGGACTGGAAACACCATATATTTT.

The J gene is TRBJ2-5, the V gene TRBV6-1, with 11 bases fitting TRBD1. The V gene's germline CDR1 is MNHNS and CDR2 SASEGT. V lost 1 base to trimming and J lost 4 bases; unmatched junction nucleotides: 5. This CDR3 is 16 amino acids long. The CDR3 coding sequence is TGTGCCAGCAGTGAAGGGCCCGGGACAGGGGGAGAGACCCAGTACTTC. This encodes CASSEGPGTGGETQYF.

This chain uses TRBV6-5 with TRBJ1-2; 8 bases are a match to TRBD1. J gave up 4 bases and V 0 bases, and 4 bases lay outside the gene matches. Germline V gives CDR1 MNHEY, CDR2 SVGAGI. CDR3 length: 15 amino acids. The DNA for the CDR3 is TGTGCCAGCAGTTACTCCCCGACAGGGGCCTATGGCTACACCTTC. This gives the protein CASSYSPTGAYGYTF.

The CDR3 nucleotides read TGTGCCATCAGCCTGGGACAGGGGGGTCAGCCCCAGCATTTT. Its protein product is CAISLGQGGQPQHF. V is TRBV10-3 and J is TRBJ1-5, with 11 bases lining up with TRBD1. J lost 6 bases, V lost 6 bases, and 4 bases had no gene match. CDR1 is ENHRY and CDR2 is SYGVKD in the germline V gene. CDR3 length: 14 residues.

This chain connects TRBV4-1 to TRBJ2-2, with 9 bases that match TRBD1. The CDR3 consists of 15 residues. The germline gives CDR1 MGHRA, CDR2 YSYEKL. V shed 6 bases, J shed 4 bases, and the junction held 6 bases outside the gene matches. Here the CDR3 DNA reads TGCGCCAGCAGGGGGGACAGGGTGAGCACCGGGGAGCTGTTTTTT. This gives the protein CASRGDRVSTGELFF.

For the CDR3, the DNA is TGTGCCAGCAGCTTGGCCCTGACTAGCGGGAATGCAGATACGCAGTATTTT. Residues: CASSLALTSGNADTQYF. The V and J genes are TRBV5-6 and TRBJ2-3; TRBD2 aligns across 11 bases. Germline CDR1 and CDR2: SGHDT and YYEEEE. The CDR3 extends over 17 amino acids. J gave up 4 bases and V 0 bases, and 7 bases lay outside the gene matches.

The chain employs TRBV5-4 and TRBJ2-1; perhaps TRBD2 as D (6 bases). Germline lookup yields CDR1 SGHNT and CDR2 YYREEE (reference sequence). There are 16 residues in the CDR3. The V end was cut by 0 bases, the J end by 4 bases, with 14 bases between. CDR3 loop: CASSLGAAGTYNEQFF. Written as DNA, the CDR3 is TGTGCCAGCAGCTTGGGGGCTGCGGGGACGTACAATGAGCAGTTCTTC.